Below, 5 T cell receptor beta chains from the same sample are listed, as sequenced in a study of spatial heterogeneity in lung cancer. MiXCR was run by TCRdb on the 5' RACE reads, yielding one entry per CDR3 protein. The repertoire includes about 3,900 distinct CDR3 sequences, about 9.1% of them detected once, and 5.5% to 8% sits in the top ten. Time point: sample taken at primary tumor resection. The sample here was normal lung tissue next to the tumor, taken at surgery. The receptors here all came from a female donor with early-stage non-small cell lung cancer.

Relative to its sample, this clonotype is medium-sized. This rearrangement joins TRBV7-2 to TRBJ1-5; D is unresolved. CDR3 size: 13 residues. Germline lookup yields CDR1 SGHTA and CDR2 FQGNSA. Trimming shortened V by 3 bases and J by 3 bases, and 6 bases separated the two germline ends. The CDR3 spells CASSLQPNQPQHF. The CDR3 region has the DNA TGTGCCAGCAGCTTGCAGCCCAATCAGCCCCAGCATTTT.

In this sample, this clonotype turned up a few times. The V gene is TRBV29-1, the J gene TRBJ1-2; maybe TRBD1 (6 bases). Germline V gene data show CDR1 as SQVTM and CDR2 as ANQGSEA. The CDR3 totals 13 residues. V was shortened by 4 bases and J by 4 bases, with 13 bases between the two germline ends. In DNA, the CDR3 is TGCAGCGTTGCCAGGGGACGGGGCTATGGCTACACCTTC. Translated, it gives CSVARGRGYGYTF. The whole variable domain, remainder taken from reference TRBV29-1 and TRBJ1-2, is SAVISQKPSRDICQRGTSLTIQCQVDSQVTMMFWYRQQPGQSLTLIATANQGSEATYESGFVIDKFPISRPNLTFSTLTVSNMSPEDSSIYLCSVARGRGYGYTFGSGTRLTVV.

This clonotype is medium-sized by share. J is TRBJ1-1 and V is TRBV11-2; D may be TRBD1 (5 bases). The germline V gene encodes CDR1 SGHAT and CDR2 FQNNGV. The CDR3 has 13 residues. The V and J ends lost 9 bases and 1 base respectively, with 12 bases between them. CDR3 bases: TGTGCCAGTATGAAGACAGCGAACACTGAAGCTTTCTTT. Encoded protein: CASMKTANTEAFF.

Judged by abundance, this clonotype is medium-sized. Here the CDR3 reads CASGLHTGADTQYF. The CDR3 DNA sequence: TGTGCCAGCGGCCTACACACAGGGGCAGATACGCAGTATTTT. The chain carries TRBV7-2 and TRBJ2-3; 7 bases match TRBD1. Trimming took 8 bases from V and 4 from J; bases not matched to a gene: 9. In germline, CDR1 is SGHTA, CDR2 FQGNSA. The CDR3 is 14 amino acids.

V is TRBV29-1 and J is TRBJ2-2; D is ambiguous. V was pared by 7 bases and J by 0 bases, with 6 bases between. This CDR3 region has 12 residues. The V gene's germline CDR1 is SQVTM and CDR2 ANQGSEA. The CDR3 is CSGEANTGELFF. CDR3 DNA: TGCAGCGGCGAGGCGAACACCGGGGAGCTGTTTTTT.